The clone carrying this TCR beta chain has more than one count but fewer than ten. Its target is unknown. The CDR3 is 15 residues long. With 5 bases removed from V and 0 bases from J, the gap between germline ends came to 8 bases. Looked up from germline, CDR1 is LNHDA and CDR2 is SQIVND (reference sequence). The sample originates from a study of T cell repertoires in cytomegalovirus infection. For the study at large: Alongside well-studied HLA-B-restricted CMV epitopes, recently identified HLA-C-restricted CMV epitopes were also used.

TCRdb processed the reads anew with MiXCR; each CDR3 protein has one entry. The sample has under 150,000 distinct CDR3 sequences, about 33% seen once. Specimen: CD8+ T cells from cultured PBMCs, collected from culture after CMV antigen stimulation. J is TRBJ1-6 and V is TRBV19; perhaps TRBD1 as D (5 bases). The receptor was derived from a human donor in good health (CMV status not recorded). Some clones in this sample may be carry-over from other donors' samples. The CDR3 bases are TGTGCCAGTAGTGCCGGGGGCTCCTATAATTCACCCCTCCACTTT. Protein product: CASSAGGSYNSPLHF.